The 9 T cell receptor beta chains below come from one sample, sequenced in a study of CD8 T cells in Susac syndrome. Reverse transcription of roughly 0.5 to 1 ug RNA used random hexamers. TCRdb passed the immunoSEQ multiplex PCR reads through MiXCR, listing each CDR3 protein once. The sample lists about 160,000 distinct CDR3 sequences, around 93% occurring once. Sample: CD4+ T cells from PBMCs. The receptors originated from a human donor in good health.

The V call is TRBV7-2, the J call TRBJ1-4; 7 positions agree with TRBD1. The trim removed 1 base at V and 8 bases at J, leaving 10 bases unmatched. The CDR3 sequence is 16 residues long. Germline-derived CDR1 and CDR2 are SGHTA and FQGNSA. In DNA, the CDR3 is TGTGCCAGCAGCTTAGGGGTCAGGGGGGGAGGCGAAAAACTGTTTTTT. This codes for CASSLGVRGGGEKLFF.

V is TRBV9 and J is TRBJ2-2, with D unresolved. V was cut by 4 bases and J by 8 bases, with 15 bases left in between. This CDR3 comprises 14 residues. The germline CDR1 and CDR2 sequences are SGDLS and YYNGEE. CDR3 coding DNA: TGTGCCAGCAGCCCACGATTCGAGCTAGGGGAGCTGTTTTTT. Its protein is CASSPRFELGELFF.

This clonotype was counted a few times. The rearrangement joins TRBV5-1 to TRBJ1-1; a weak D match, TRBD1 (5 bases). Trimming left V 4 bases short and J 0 bases short, with 7 bases between. In germline, CDR1 is SGHRS, CDR2 YFSETQ. CDR3 length equals 13 residues. The CDR3 here is CASSPQVNTEAFF. The CDR3 nucleotides read TGCGCCAGCAGCCCACAGGTGAACACTGAAGCTTTCTTT.

The genes are TRBV7-9 and TRBJ1-4, with D unresolved. CDR3 length equals 14 residues. Between the trimmed V and J ends, which lost 1 base and 7 bases, there was a span of 10 bases. Germline V gene sequence: CDR1 SEHNR, CDR2 FQNEAQ (reference sequence). CDR3 region: CASSLGSGAEKLFF. DNA for the CDR3: TGTGCCAGCAGCTTAGGCTCGGGCGCTGAAAAACTGTTTTTT.

The chain couples TRBV12-3 or TRBV12-4 to TRBJ2-1; TRBD2 aligns across 12 bases. The CDR3 contains 15 residues. J lost 6 bases, V lost 6 bases, and 6 bases had no gene match. The CDR3 nucleotides are TGTGCCAGCAGCTACCTAGCGGGAGGGGGCAATGAGCAGTTCTTC. Translation: CASSYLAGGGNEQFF.

The chain links TRBV6-5 to TRBJ1-1, with D unresolved. V was trimmed by 0 bases and J by 4 bases, leaving 9 bases between them. Germline V gene lookup returns CDR1 MNHEY and CDR2 SVGAGI. This CDR3 contains 14 residues. The CDR3 DNA reads TGTGCCAGCAGTTACTCGTTGATGGGCACTGAAGCTTTCTTT. It translates to CASSYSLMGTEAFF.

This chain uses TRBV18 with TRBJ2-5, with a tentative D call TRBD1 (6 bases). The V gene's germline CDR1 is KGHSH and CDR2 LQKENI. Deletions cut 1 base from V and 4 bases from J, with 10 bases between. This CDR3 comprises 14 residues. The CDR3 spells CASSPQHRAETQYF. The CDR3 bases are TGTGCCAGCTCACCACAGCACAGGGCAGAGACCCAGTACTTC.

This chain links TRBV29-1 with TRBJ1-2; TRBD1 matches at 8 bases. The ends lost 5 bases at V and 5 bases at J; junction bases unmatched: 7. The CDR3 contains 13 residues. Germline loops: CDR1 SQVTM, CDR2 ANQGSEA. The CDR3 loop reads CSVRLQGAYGYTF. The DNA of the CDR3 is TGCAGCGTTAGACTGCAGGGGGCTTATGGCTACACCTTC.

V usage is TRBV7-6 and J usage is TRBJ1-5; 8 bases match TRBD1. The CDR3 runs 15 residues. The J segment lost 2 bases and the V segment lost 5 bases, leaving 5 bases of the junction unmatched. Germline-derived CDR1 and CDR2 are SGHVS and FNYEAQ. This CDR3 is CASSPDRGGNQPQHF. The DNA of the CDR3 is TGTGCCAGCAGCCCAGACAGGGGAGGCAATCAGCCCCAGCATTTT.